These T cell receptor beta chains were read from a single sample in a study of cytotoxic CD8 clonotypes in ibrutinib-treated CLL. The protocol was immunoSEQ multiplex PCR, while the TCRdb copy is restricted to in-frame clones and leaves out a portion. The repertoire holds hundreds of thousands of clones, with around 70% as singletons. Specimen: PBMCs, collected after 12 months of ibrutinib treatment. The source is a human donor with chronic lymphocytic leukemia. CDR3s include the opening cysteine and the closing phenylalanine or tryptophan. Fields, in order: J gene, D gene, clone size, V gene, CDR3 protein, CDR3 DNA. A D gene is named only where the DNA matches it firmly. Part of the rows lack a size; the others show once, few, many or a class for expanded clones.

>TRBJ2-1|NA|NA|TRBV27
CASSTGLEQFF
TGTGCCAGCAGTACAGGACTAGAGCAGTTCTTC
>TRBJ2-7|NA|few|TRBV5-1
CASSLVAGTVGEQYF
TGCGCCAGCAGCTTGGTTGCGGGGACAGTCGGGGAGCAGTACTTC
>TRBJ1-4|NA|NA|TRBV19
CASSSRTVLWEKLFF
TGTGCCAGTAGTTCTCGGACAGTCCTGTGGGAAAAACTGTTTTTT
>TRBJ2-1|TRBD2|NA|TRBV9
CASSAGLAGAVRNEQFF
TGTGCCAGCAGCGCGGGACTAGCGGGAGCTGTTCGCAATGAGCAGTTCTTC
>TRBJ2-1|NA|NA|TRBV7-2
CASSLVAPRGEEQFF
TGTGCCAGCAGCTTAGTTGCTCCCCGGGGTGAGGAGCAGTTCTTC
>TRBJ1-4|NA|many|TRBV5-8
CASSFMTEKLFF
TGTGCCAGCAGCTTCATGACGGAAAAACTGTTTTTT
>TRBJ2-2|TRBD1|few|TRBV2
CASRVQGSNTGELFF
TGTGCCAGCAGGGTACAGGGGTCTAACACCGGGGAGCTGTTTTTT
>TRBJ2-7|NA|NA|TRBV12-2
CASRLADSTLSCEQYF
TGTGCAAGTCGCTTAGCGGACAGCACGCTATCCTGCGAGCAGTACTTC
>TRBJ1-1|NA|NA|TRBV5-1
CASSPPDRRAFF
TGCGCCAGCAGCCCGCCGGACAGAAGAGCTTTCTTT
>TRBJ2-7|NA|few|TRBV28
CASSQGGRPYEQYF
TGTGCCAGCAGCCAGGGGGGGAGGCCCTACGAGCAGTACTTC
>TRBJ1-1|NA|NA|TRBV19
CASSMMGWGEAFF
TGTGCCAGTAGTATGATGGGTTGGGGTGAAGCTTTCTTT
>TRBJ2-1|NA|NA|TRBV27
CASSFDSNEQFF
TGTGCCAGCAGTTTCGATAGCAATGAGCAGTTCTTC
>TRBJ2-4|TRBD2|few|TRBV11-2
CASSLVPSGINIQYF
TGTGCCAGCAGCTTAGTCCCTAGCGGCATAAACATTCAGTACTTC
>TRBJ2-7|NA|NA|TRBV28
CASTLPGTSYEQYF
TGTGCCAGCACCCTGCCGGGAACCTCCTACGAGCAGTACTTC
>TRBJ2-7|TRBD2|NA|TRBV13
CASRISGTYEQYF
TGTGCCAGCAGGATCAGCGGGACCTACGAGCAGTACTTC
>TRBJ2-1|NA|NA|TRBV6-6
CASRQDRQVNEQFF
TGTGCCAGCAGGCAAGACAGGCAAGTGAATGAGCAGTTCTTC
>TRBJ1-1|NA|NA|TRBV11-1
CASSLRHPGRAFF
TGTGCCAGCAGCTTACGACACCCGGGACGAGCTTTCTTT
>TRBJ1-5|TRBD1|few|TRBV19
CASSGGGTGNQPQHF
TGTGCCAGTAGCGGGGGAGGGACAGGGAATCAGCCCCAGCATTTT
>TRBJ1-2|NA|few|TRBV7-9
CASSSHGGYGYTF
TGTGCCAGCAGTTCCCACGGGGGCTATGGCTACACCTTC
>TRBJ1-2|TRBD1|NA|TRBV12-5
CASAKGQGANGYTF
TGTGCTAGTGCTAAGGGACAGGGGGCGAATGGCTACACCTTC
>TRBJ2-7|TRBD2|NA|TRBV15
CATSRGSGESYEQYF
TGTGCCACCAGCAGAGGTAGCGGGGAATCCTACGAGCAGTACTTC
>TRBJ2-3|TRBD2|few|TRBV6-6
CASSYTSGSLGTQYF
TGTGCCAGCAGTTATACTAGCGGGAGCTTAGGTACGCAGTATTTT
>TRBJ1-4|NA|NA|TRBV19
CASSFRGTNEKLFF
TGTGCCAGTAGCTTTAGAGGAACTAATGAAAAACTGTTTTTT
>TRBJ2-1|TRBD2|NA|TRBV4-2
CASSQKAGGGNEQFF
TGTGCCAGCAGCCAAAAAGCGGGAGGGGGGAATGAGCAGTTCTTC
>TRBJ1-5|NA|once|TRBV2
CASSSGKKGPQPQHF
TGTGCCAGCAGTTCGGGAAAAAAGGGGCCTCAGCCCCAGCATTTT
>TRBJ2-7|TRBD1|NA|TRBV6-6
CASSYWTGSSYEQYF
TGTGCCAGCAGTTATTGGACAGGCAGCTCCTACGAGCAGTACTTC
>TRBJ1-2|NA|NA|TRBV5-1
CASSSPPPNYGYTF
TGCGCCAGCAGCTCTCCTCCTCCTAACTATGGCTACACCTTC
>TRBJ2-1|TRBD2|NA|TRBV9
CASSGRAGVYNEQFF
TGTGCCAGCAGCGGTCGAGCGGGAGTCTACAATGAGCAGTTCTTC
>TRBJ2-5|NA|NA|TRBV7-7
CASSAAGSQETQYF
TGTGCCAGCAGCGCAGCCGGGTCTCAAGAGACCCAGTACTTC
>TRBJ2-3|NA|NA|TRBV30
CAWSNGGRADTQYF
TGTGCCTGGAGTAATGGGGGCCGAGCAGATACGCAGTATTTT
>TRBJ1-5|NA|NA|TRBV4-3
CASSQDGQRNQPQHF
TGCGCCAGCAGCCAAGATGGACAGCGCAATCAGCCCCAGCATTTT
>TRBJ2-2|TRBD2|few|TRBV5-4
CASSLGSSGLLGELFF
TGTGCCAGCAGCTTGGGGTCTAGCGGACTACTCGGGGAGCTGTTTTTT
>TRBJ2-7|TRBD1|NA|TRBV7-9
CASSLAGQGAGEQYF
TGTGCCAGCAGCTTGGCGGGACAGGGGGCTGGCGAGCAGTACTTC
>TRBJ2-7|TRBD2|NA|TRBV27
CASSWTSGSSYEQYF
TGTGCCAGCAGTTGGACTAGCGGGAGCTCCTACGAGCAGTACTTC
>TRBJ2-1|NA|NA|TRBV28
CASSPLSSYNEQFF
TGTGCCAGCAGTCCCCTCAGCTCCTACAATGAGCAGTTCTTC
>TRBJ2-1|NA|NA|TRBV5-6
CASSLAKKGVDSYNEQFF
TGTGCCAGCAGCTTGGCCAAAAAGGGGGTAGATTCCTACAATGAGCAGTTCTTC
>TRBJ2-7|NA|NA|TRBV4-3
CASSQDNSYEQYF
TGCGCCAGCAGCCAAGACAACTCCTACGAGCAGTACTTC
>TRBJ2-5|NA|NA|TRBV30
CAWTGQLKTQYF
TGTGCCTGGACTGGGCAGTTGAAGACCCAGTACTTC
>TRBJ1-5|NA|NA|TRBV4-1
CASSQEWGGERSNQPQHF
TGCGCCAGCAGCCAAGAATGGGGGGGGGAGCGGAGCAATCAGCCCCAGCATTTT
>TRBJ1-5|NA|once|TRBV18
CASSPQYSNQPQHF
TGTGCCAGCTCGCCACAGTATAGCAATCAGCCCCAGCATTTT
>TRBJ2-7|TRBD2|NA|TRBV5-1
CASSLSSLRGGFYEQYF
TGCGCCAGCAGCTTGTCGAGTCTGCGGGGGGGATTCTACGAGCAGTACTTC
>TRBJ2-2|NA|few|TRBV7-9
CASSLGGSRDANTGELFF
TGTGCCAGCAGCTTAGGGGGATCTAGGGATGCGAACACCGGGGAGCTGTTTTTT
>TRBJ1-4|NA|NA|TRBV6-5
CASSYSNEKLFF
TGTGCCAGCAGTTACAGCAATGAAAAACTGTTTTTT
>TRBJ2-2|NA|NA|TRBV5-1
CASSLAGTGELFF
TGCGCCAGCAGCTTGGCGGGGACCGGGGAGCTGTTTTTT
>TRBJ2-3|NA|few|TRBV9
CASSVLADTQYF
TGTGCCAGCAGCGTACTGGCAGATACGCAGTATTTT
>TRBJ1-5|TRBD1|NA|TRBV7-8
CASSPRTGTSNQPQHF
TGTGCCAGCAGCCCCAGGACAGGGACTAGCAATCAGCCCCAGCATTTT
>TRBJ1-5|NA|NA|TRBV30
CAWSESGHSNQPQHF
TGTGCCTGGAGTGAGTCAGGCCATAGCAATCAGCCCCAGCATTTT
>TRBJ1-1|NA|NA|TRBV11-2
CASTLGGRGTEAFF
TGTGCCAGCACCTTGGGTGGGCGAGGGACTGAAGCTTTCTTT
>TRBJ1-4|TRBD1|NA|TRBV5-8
CASGQGLALFF
TGTGCCAGCGGACAGGGATTGGCACTGTTTTTT
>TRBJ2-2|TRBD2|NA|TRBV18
CASSALPGLAGANTGELFF
TGTGCCAGCTCAGCCCTACCGGGACTAGCGGGCGCGAACACCGGGGAGCTGTTTTTT
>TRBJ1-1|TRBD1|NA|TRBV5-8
CASSSPGIGGFGAFF
TGTGCCAGCAGTTCACCCGGGATAGGGGGCTTTGGCGCTTTCTTT
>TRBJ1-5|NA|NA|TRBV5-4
CASSTGTRNQPQHF
TGTGCCAGCAGCACGGGAACGCGGAATCAGCCCCAGCATTTT
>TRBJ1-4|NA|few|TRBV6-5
CASSPGGGRNEKLFF
TGTGCCAGCAGCCCCGGGGGGGGGAGAAATGAAAAACTGTTTTTT